This paragraph covers one T cell receptor (beta chain) sequence. What this receptor recognizes is not known. No per-base quality is available; no much larger clone lies one base away. Using the deep immunoSEQ assay, multiplex PCR amplified TCR CDR3 regions from genomic DNA. For each cell subset, the extracted genomic DNA was distributed evenly across all wells of several immunoSEQ 96-well plates, and each plate served as one replicate. For sorted subsets, approximately 200 ng of genomic DNA, equivalent to around 29,000 T cell genomes, went into each replicate PCR. Purified libraries were measured with a Qubit 3.0 fluorometer, size-checked on a Bioanalyzer 2100, and measured again with the KAPA Library Quantification kit. A separate single-read 150-cycle Illumina NextSeq 550 flow cell was used to sequence each immunoSEQ 96-well plate. The original methods were these. Because the immunoSEQ output included only junctional sequences and no quality scores, the filtering could not be the same as the filtering used for full-length reads. To assign V/J genes and CDR3, sequences were annotated against IMGT germline references using PyIR, a Python wrapper for IgBLAST v1.9. Reads were filtered out if the reads had weak V/J assignments (E-value above 1e-6), no CDR3, stop codons, out-of-frame junctions, or ambiguous translated residues. V3J clonotypes were defined as sequences sharing an identical inferred V gene, J gene, and CDR3 amino acid sequence. The percentage overlap between two repertoires was calculated by dividing the number of shared unique clonotypes by the size of the smaller repertoire. RTK rarefaction, the Chao1 estimator, and Recon v2.1 estimates of unobserved clonotypes were used to assess repertoire richness. Generation probabilities for all TCRbeta clonotypes obtained by the gDNA method from a handful of donors were computed using OLGA. The clones in this table, taken by TCRdb from immuneACCESS, are in-frame only. Not every clone is retained; where verified, under half of the shortfall comes from an unresolved V gene, and the cause of the rest is unknown. The DNA was the basis for D and trimming; V, J and clone size are from that table. In all, the sample holds about 1.5 million clones, and under 99% of those were seen once. Roughly 0.45% of the sample lies in the top ten.

Trimming removed 6 bases from V and 8 bases from J; the gene matches leave 9 bases unexplained. The germline V gene sets CDR1 to MNHNS and CDR2 to SASEGT. The CDR3 spans 15 residues, from the cysteine through the phenylalanine. Just CDR3 DNA is preserved here, 45 bases in frame from base 1. This sample stems from a study of shared clonotypes between healthy human individuals (dated by TCRdb to between 2020 and 2021). Regarding the research as a whole: Three men and a couple of women, aged 18 to 49 years, made up the cohort. To increase sequencing depth and limit assay-specific biases, TCR repertoire library preparation and sequencing were carried out by different laboratories using diverse techniques. The study deeply sequenced blood TCR repertoires of about 5 healthy adults to estimate repertoire size and the extent of clonotype sharing between individuals. For each donor, CD4 naive and CD4 memory were each given three plates, CD8 naive was given two plates, and CD8 memory was given one plate. Each donor's leukapheresis produced roughly between about 0.9 and 9.5 billion PBMCs. The research as a whole found: Only blood was sampled, and tissue TCR repertoires likely differ from those in blood. Approximately 5% of naive CD4, 3.5% of naive CD8, 2.3% of memory CD4, and 0.4% of memory CD8 clonotypes were shared across several donors. The genetic and exposure-history diversity represented was limited by the small number of donors. Estimated clonotype richness was generally larger for naive than for memory subsets. Compared with non-shared clonotypes, clonotypes shared by all four sorted-subset donors had higher generation probabilities. Pairwise subsampling led to the expectation that sequencing depth would affect the degree of clonotype sharing among donors. Even with the large sequencing depth, rarefaction of the sorted-subset datasets indicated that sequencing was incomplete.

Healthy HIV-negative adults with no recently reported acute infections or vaccinations were included as donors. All donors were Caucasian adults living in Nashville, Tennessee, USA. CD4+ T cells were enriched by magnetic negative selection, after which naive cells were positively selected on CD45RA and the negative fraction was taken as the memory subset. After blood collection by leukapheresis, PBMCs were isolated using Ficoll-Histopaque density gradient centrifugation and then cryopreserved in the vapor phase of liquid nitrogen. Analytical flow cytometry was used to check the purity and quantity of each magnetically sorted T cell population. Each sorted fraction had its genomic DNA isolated and then quantified by UV absorbance on a Nanodrop 2000c.

Recombination linked TRBV6-1 to TRBJ2-1; 11 central bases correspond to TRBD1. This receptor was obtained from a man aged 25 to 40 in good health. Sequencing input: naive CD4+ T cells sorted from blood. In the paper's terms, the cell subset or site label means: CD45RA+ positively selected. The bases are TGTGCCAGCAGCCCGGGACAGGGGGGGATCGATGAGCAGTTCTTC. This yields the protein CASSPGQGGIDEQFF.